This record looks at one TCR beta chain sequence and its context. The data are from a study of T cell changes during pregnancy in multiple sclerosis. Germline V gene sequence: CDR1 SGHDT, CDR2 YYEEEE. Trimming removed 5 bases from V and 4 bases from J; junction bases left unmatched: 8. The CDR3 length is 14 residues. TCRdb's table, derived via immunoSEQ multiplex PCR, lists solely in-frame clones and lacks some. The sample includes tens of thousands of clones, nearly 95% of them seen just once. The receptor was isolated from a female donor with multiple sclerosis, enrolled in a pregnancy study. The chain uses TRBV5-6 and TRBJ2-7, with 8 positions matching TRBD1. Material: peripheral blood, obtained in the second trimester of pregnancy. The CDR3 nucleotides read TGTGCCAGCAGTCCGACAGGGGAAAGGTACGAGCAGTACTTC. The encoded protein is CASSPTGERYEQYF. Looking up the rest from reference TRBV5-6 and TRBJ2-7 gives the full variable domain: DAGVTQSPTHLIKTRGQQVTLRCSPKSGHDTVSWYQQALGQGPQFIFQYYEEEERQRGNFPDRFSGHQFPNYSSELNVNALLLGDSALYLCASSPTGERYEQYFGPGTRLTVT.